This is a list of T cell receptor beta chains from one sample in a study of blood T cell repertoires in COVID-19. The repertoire was sequenced with immunoSEQ multiplex PCR; TCRdb's copy has only in-frame clones and lacks some. The sample has about 140,000 clones; approximately 88% are singletons. Sequencing used peripheral blood. The receptors stem from a man aged 55 to 70 with active or convalescent COVID-19. The CDR3 runs from the conserved cysteine through the conserved F or W. The order of the fields is J gene, D gene, V gene, clone size, CDR3 protein, CDR3 DNA. A D gene is named only where the DNA matches it firmly. The size entry is marked missing in some rows and otherwise reads once, few, many or a size class.

TRBJ2-3 | . | TRBV15 | . | CATSRDQGFTDTQYF | TGTGCCACCAGCAGAGATCAGGGGTTCACAGATACGCAGTATTTT
TRBJ1-5 | TRBD1 | TRBV4-1 | . | CASSQGQGGQPQHF | TGCGCCAGCAGCCAAGGACAGGGAGGTCAGCCCCAGCATTTT
TRBJ1-3 | . | TRBV18 | . | CASSPKGTGNTIYF | TGTGCCAGCTCACCAAAGGGGACTGGAAACACCATATATTTT
TRBJ2-5 | TRBD1 | TRBV5-1 | once | CASSLAGTGGPRETQYF | TGCGCCAGCAGCTTGGCCGGGACAGGGGGCCCCCGGGAGACCCAGTACTTC
TRBJ1-3 | . | TRBV2 | . | CASTRSGNTIYF | TGTGCCAGCACCAGATCTGGAAACACCATATATTTT
TRBJ2-3 | TRBD1 | TRBV5-1 | . | CASSMRTGEDTQYF | TGCGCCAGCAGCATGCGGACAGGGGAAGATACGCAGTATTTT
TRBJ2-7 | TRBD2 | TRBV5-4 | once | CASSLPSGRTDEQYF | TGTGCCAGCAGCTTGCCTAGCGGGAGGACAGACGAGCAGTACTTC
TRBJ2-3 | TRBD2 | TRBV24-1 | once | CATSALGTSGNTDTQYF | TGTGCCACCAGTGCCCTAGGGACTAGCGGGAACACAGATACGCAGTATTTT
TRBJ2-5 | . | TRBV5-5 | . | CASKDGEFRETQYF | TGTGCCAGCAAAGACGGGGAGTTCAGGGAGACCCAGTACTTC
TRBJ1-2 | TRBD1 | TRBV18 | . | CASSPGQESYGYTF | TGTGCCAGCTCACCCGGACAGGAGTCCTATGGCTACACCTTC
TRBJ2-1 | TRBD1 | TRBV19 | . | CASSRGPGGAAYNEQFF | TGTGCCAGTAGCCGAGGTCCAGGGGGAGCAGCCTACAATGAGCAGTTCTTC
TRBJ2-3 | TRBD2 | TRBV10-3 | . | CAISDREREGTDTQYF | TGTGCCATCAGTGACAGGGAGCGGGAGGGCACAGATACGCAGTATTTT
TRBJ1-5 | . | TRBV7-2 | . | CASSLSIGNQPQHF | TGTGCCAGCAGCTTATCCATAGGCAATCAGCCCCAGCATTTT
TRBJ2-2 | TRBD1 | TRBV27 | once | CASSLLGQGAFNTGELFF | TGTGCCAGCAGTTTATTGGGACAGGGGGCTTTTAACACCGGGGAGCTGTTTTTT
TRBJ1-1 | . | TRBV19 | . | CASRDPGGRWSEAFF | TGTGCCAGTAGGGACCCCGGAGGCCGATGGTCTGAAGCTTTCTTT
TRBJ2-7 | TRBD2 | TRBV20-1 | . | CSASNFGTRQYEQYF | TGCAGTGCTAGTAATTTCGGGACTAGGCAATACGAGCAGTACTTC
TRBJ1-4 | TRBD1 | TRBV6-5 | . | CASTRNRGLGEKLFF | TGTGCCAGCACCAGAAACAGGGGGCTGGGTGAAAAACTGTTTTTT
TRBJ1-4 | . | TRBV7-2 | . | CASSLAPHEKLFF | TGTGCCAGCAGCTTAGCGCCTCATGAGAAACTGTTTTTT
TRBJ2-3 | . | TRBV6-5 | . | CASQISGTHTDTQYF | TGTGCCAGCCAAATATCGGGGACACACACAGATACGCAGTATTTT
TRBJ2-7 | . | TRBV5-1 | . | CASRTLGGADEQYF | TGCGCCAGCAGAACCCTCGGAGGGGCCGACGAGCAGTACTTC
TRBJ2-5 | . | TRBV25-1 | . | CASSELGRGSQETQYF | TGTGCCAGCAGTGAATTGGGTCGGGGATCTCAAGAGACCCAGTACTTC
TRBJ2-7 | TRBD2 | TRBV18 | . | CASSPPGLAGAGEQYF | TGTGCCAGCTCACCCCCGGGACTAGCGGGAGCCGGCGAGCAGTACTTC
TRBJ1-5 | . | TRBV19 | . | CASSGRVGNQPQHF | TGTGCCAGTTCCGGCAGGGTGGGGAATCAGCCCCAGCATTTT
TRBJ2-6 | TRBD1 | TRBV27 | once | CASSRQGAQSGANVLTF | TGTGCCAGCAGTCGACAGGGGGCGCAATCTGGGGCCAACGTCCTGACTTTC
TRBJ2-2 | . | TRBV12-3/TRBV12-4 | . | CASKGFPTGELFF | TGTGCCAGCAAGGGGTTTCCGACCGGGGAGCTGTTTTTT
TRBJ2-7 | TRBD1 | TRBV6-6 | once | CASKGGQGAYEQYF | TGTGCCAGCAAAGGTGGGCAGGGGGCCTACGAGCAGTACTTC